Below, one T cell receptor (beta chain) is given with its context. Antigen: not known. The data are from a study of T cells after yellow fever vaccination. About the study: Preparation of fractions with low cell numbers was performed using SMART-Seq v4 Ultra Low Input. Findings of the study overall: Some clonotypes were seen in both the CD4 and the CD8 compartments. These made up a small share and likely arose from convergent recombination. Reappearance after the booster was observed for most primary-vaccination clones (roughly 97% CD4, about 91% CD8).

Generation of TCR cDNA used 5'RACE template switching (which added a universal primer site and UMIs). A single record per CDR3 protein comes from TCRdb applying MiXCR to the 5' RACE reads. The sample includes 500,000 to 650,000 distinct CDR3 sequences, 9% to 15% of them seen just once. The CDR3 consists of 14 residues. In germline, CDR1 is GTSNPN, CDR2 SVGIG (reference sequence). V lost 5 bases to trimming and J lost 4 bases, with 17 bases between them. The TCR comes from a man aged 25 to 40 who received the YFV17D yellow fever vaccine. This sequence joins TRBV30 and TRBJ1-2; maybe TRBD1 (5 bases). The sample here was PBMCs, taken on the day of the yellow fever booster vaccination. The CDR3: CAWGRAGNLYGYTF. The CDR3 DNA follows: TGTGCCTGGGGGAGGGCAGGGAACCTCTATGGCTACACCTTC.